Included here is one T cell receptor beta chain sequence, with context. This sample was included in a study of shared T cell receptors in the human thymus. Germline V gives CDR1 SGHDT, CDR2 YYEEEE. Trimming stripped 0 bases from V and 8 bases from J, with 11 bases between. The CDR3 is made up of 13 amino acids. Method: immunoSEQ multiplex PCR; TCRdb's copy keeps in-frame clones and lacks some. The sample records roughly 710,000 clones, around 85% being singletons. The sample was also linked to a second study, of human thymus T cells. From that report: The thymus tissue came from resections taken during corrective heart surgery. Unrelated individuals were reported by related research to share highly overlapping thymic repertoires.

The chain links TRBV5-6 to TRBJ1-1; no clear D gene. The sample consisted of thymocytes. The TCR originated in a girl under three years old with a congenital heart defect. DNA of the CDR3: TGTGCCAGCAGCTTGGAGTTCGGTGCCGAAGCTTTCTTT. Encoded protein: CASSLEFGAEAFF. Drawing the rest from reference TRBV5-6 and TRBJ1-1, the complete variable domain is DAGVTQSPTHLIKTRGQQVTLRCSPKSGHDTVSWYQQALGQGPQFIFQYYEEEERQRGNFPDRFSGHQFPNYSSELNVNALLLGDSALYLCASSLEFGAEAFFGQGTRLTVV.